The T cell receptor beta chain described here comes from a study of CD8 T cells in Susac syndrome. General study results and limits: It was acknowledged in the study that the number of individuals who were included in its TCR sequencing and HLA analysis was relatively small.

On this clonotype itself: Its antigen remains unidentified.

When the RNA was reverse transcribed, random hexamers were used with an input of roughly 0.5 to 1 ug. The authors amplified TCR beta CDR3 across 54 Vbeta and 13 Jbeta using immunoSEQ multiplex PCR. TCRdb analysed the immunoSEQ multiplex PCR reads with MiXCR anew, one entry per CDR3 protein. The data show 150,000 to 200,000 distinct CDR3 sequences, approximately 95% seen once. CDR1 and CDR2 (germline): MRHNA, SNTAGT. The CDR3 has 17 amino acids. The V end was cut by 5 bases, the J end by 2 bases, with 19 bases between. The study sequenced TCR beta in blood CD8+ and CD4+ T cells. TEMRA cells were FACS-enriched, while CD8+ and CD4+ T cells were negatively isolated.

The sequence came from a human donor with multiple sclerosis. Specimen: CD8+ T cells from PBMCs. The chain employs TRBV6-4 and TRBJ2-4, with D possibly matching TRBD2 (5 bases). DNA of the CDR3: TGTGCCAGCAGTCACGCGCTAGGGAGAGGGCCCAAAAACATTCAGTACTTC. Translating gives CASSHALGRGPKNIQYF.